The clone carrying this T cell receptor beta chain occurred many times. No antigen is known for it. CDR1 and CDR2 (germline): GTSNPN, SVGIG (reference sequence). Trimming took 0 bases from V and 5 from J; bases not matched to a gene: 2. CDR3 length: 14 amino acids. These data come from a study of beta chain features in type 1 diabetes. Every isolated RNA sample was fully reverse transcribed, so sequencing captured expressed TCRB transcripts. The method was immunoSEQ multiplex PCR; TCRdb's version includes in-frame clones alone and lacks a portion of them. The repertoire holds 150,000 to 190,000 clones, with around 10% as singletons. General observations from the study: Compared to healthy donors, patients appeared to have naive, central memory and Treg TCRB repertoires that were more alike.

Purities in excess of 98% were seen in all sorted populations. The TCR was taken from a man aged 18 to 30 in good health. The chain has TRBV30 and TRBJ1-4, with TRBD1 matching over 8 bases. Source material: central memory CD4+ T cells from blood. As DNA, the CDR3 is TGTGCCTGGAGTGTACGACAGGGGAATGAAAAACTGTTTTTT. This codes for CAWSVRQGNEKLFF. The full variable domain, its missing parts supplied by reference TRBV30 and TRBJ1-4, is SQTIHQWPATLVQPVGSPLSLECTVEGTSNPNLYWYRQAAGRGLQLLFYSVGIGQISSEVPQNLSASRPQDRQFILSSKKLLLSDSGFYLCAWSVRQGNEKLFFGSGTQLSVL.